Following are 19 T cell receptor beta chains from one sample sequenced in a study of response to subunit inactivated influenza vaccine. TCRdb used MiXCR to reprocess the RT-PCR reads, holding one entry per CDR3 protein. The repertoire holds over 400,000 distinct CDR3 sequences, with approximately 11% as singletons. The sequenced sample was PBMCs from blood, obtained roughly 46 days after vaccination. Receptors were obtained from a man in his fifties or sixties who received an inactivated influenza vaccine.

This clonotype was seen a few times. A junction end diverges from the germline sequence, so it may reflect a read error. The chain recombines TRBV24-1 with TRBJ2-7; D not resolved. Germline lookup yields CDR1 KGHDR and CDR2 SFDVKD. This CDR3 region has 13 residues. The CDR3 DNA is TGTGCCACCAGTCGGGCCGCCTCCAACGAGCAGTACTTC. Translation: CATSRAASNEQYF.

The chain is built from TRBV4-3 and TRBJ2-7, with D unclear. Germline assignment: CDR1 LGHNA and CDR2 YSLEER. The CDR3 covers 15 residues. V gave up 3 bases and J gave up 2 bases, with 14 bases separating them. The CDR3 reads CASSQDPRAAYEQYF. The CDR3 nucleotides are TGCGCCAGCAGCCAGGATCCCCGGGCCGCCTACGAGCAGTACTTC.

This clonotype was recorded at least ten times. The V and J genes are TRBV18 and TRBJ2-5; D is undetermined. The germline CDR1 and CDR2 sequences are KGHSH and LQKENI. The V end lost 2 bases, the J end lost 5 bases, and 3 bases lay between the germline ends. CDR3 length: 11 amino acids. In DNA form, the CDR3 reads TGTGCCAGCTCACCAGCGGAGACCCAGTACTTC. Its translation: CASSPAETQYF.

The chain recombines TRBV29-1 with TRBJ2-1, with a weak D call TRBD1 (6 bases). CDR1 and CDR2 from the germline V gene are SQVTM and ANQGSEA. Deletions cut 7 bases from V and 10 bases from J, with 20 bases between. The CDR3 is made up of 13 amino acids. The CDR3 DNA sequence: TGCAGCGCTCAAATGGGACAAGGGACGGAGCAGTTCTTC. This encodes CSAQMGQGTEQFF.

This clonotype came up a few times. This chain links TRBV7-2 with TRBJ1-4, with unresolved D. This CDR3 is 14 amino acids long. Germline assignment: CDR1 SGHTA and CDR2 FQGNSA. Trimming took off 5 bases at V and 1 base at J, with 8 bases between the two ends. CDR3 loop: CASSPSRTNEKLFF. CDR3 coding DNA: TGTGCCAGCAGCCCTAGTCGAACTAATGAAAAACTGTTTTTT.

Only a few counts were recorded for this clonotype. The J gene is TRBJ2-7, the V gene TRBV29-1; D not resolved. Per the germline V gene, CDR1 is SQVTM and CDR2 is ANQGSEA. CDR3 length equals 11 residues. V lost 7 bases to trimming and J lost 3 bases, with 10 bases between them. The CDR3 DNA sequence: TGCAGCGGTGCCGACGGCTACGAGCAGTACTTC. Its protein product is CSGADGYEQYF.

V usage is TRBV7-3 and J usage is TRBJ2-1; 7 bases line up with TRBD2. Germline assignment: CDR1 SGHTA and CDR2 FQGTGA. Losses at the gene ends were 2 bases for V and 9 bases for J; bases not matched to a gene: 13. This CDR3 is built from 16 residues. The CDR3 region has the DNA TGTGCCAGCAGCTTATTTGGGCGGGAGCAGGGTGTTGAGCAGTTCTTC. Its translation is CASSLFGREQGVEQFF.

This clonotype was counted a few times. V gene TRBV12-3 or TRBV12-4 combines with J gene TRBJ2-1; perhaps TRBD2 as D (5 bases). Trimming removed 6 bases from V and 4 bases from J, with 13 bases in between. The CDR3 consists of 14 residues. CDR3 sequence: CASRTGETYNEQFF. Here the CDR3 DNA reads TGTGCCAGCAGAACCGGGGAAACATACAATGAGCAGTTCTTC.

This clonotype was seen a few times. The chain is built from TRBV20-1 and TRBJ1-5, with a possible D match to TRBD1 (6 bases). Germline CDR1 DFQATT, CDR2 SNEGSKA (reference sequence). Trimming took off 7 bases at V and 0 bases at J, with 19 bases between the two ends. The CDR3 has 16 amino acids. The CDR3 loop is CSVMRAGANSNQPQHF. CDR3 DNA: TGCAGTGTCATGAGAGCGGGGGCCAATAGCAATCAGCCCCAGCATTTT.

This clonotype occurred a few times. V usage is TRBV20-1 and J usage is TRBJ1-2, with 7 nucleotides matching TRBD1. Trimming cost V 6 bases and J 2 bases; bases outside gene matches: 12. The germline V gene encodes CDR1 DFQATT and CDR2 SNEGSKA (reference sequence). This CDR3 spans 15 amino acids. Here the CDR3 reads CSATSSGTVNYGYTF. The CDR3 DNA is TGCAGTGCCACCTCTTCCGGGACAGTCAACTATGGCTACACCTTC.

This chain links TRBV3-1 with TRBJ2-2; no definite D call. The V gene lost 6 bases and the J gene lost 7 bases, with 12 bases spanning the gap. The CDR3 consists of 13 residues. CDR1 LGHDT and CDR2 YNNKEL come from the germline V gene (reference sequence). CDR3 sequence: CASRPNQVGELFF. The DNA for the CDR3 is TGTGCCAGCAGACCGAATCAGGTCGGGGAGCTGTTTTTT.

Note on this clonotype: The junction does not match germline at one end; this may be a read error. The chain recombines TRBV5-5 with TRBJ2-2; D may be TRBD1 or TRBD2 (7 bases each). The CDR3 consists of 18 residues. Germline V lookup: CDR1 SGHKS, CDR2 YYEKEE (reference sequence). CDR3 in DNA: TGTGCCAGCAGCTGGGGGAGGGGACAGTTGGGGAACAACGGGGAGCTGTTTTTT. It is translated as CASSWGRGQLGNNGELFF.

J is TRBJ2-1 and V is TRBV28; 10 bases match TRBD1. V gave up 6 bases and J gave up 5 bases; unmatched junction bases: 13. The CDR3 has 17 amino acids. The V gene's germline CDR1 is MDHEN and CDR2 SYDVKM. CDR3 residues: CASRPDRGEPIDNEQFF. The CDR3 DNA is TGTGCCAGCAGACCGGACAGGGGGGAACCTATTGACAATGAGCAGTTCTTC.

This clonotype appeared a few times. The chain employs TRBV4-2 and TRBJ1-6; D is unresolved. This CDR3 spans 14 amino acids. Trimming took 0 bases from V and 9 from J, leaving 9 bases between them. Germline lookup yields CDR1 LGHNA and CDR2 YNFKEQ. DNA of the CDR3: TGTGCCAGCAGCCAAGATTCGGGCGGTTCACCCCTCCACTTT. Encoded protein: CASSQDSGGSPLHF.

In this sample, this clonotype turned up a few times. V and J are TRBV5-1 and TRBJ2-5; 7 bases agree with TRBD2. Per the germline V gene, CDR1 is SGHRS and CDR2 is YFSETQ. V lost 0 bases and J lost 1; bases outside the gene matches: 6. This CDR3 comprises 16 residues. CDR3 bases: TGCGCCAGCAGCTTGGGTGGGACTACCCTCCAAGAGACCCAGTACTTC. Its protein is CASSLGGTTLQETQYF.

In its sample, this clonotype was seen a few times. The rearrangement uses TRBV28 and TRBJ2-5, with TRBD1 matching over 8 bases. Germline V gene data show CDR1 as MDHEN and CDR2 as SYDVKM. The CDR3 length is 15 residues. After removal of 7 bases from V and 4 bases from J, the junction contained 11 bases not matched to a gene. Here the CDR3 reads CASTTGTGGAETQYF. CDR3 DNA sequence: TGTGCCAGCACCACCGGGACAGGCGGGGCAGAGACCCAGTACTTC.

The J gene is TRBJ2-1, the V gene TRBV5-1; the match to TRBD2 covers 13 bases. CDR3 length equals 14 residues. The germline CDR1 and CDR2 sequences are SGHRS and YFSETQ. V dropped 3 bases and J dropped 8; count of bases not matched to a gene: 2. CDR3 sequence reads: CASSWGTSGDEQFF. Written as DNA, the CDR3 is TGCGCCAGCAGCTGGGGGACTAGCGGGGATGAGCAGTTCTTC.

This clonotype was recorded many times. The CDR3 sequence: CASSFGALNTGELFF. CDR3 bases: TGTGCCAGCAGTTTCGGGGCACTGAACACCGGGGAGCTGTTTTTT. The chain is built from TRBV27 and TRBJ2-2, with D perhaps given as TRBD1 or TRBD2 (5 bases each). Trimming pared 3 bases from V and 1 base from J, leaving 9 bases between. CDR1 is MNHEY, CDR2 SMNVEV, per germline (reference sequence). The CDR3 runs 15 residues.

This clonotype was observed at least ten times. As DNA, the CDR3 is TGTGCCAGCAGTTCAACAGGGACCTATAATTCACCCCTCCACTTT. It translates to CASSSTGTYNSPLHF. The chain recombines TRBV28 with TRBJ1-6; maybe TRBD1 (6 bases). CDR3 length: 15 residues. CDR1 is MDHEN and CDR2 is SYDVKM in the germline V gene. V was pared by 4 bases and J by 2 bases, with 9 bases between.